These T cell receptor beta chains were read from a single sample in a study of PD-1 blockade in classical Hodgkin lymphoma. Data came from immunoSEQ multiplex PCR; TCRdb stores just in-frame clones and leaves some out. The sample contains 21,000 or so clones, approximately 74% of which appear only once. The source was peripheral blood mononuclear cells (PBMCs), collected at baseline. Receptor source: a human donor with classical Hodgkin lymphoma. Each CDR3 is given with its conserved first and last residue. D genes are given only for firm matches. Part of the rows lack a size; the others show once, few, many or a class for expanded clones.

cdr3_nt,cdr3_aa,d_call,cdr3_length,v_call,j_call,clone_size
TGTGCCAGCAGCTATAGCGGGGGGAGGTACAATGAGCAGTTCTTC,CASSYSGGRYNEQFF,TRBD2,15,TRBV5-4,TRBJ2-1,NA
TGTGCCAGCAGTTATCTAATGGACGAGCAGTACTTC,CASSYLMDEQYF,NA,12,TRBV6-7,TRBJ2-7,NA
TGTGCCAGCAGTTTAGCGAGCGGGGGGGCCAGAGATACGCAGTATTTT,CASSLASGGARDTQYF,TRBD2,16,TRBV6-5,TRBJ2-3,NA
TGCAGTGCTAGACAGGCCCCAGGAGCTTTCTTT,CSARQAPGAFF,NA,11,TRBV20-1,TRBJ1-1,NA
TGTGCCAGCAGCCAAGAAGGGACTAGCGGGAGCTCCTACAATGAGCAGTTCTTC,CASSQEGTSGSSYNEQFF,TRBD2,18,TRBV4-2,TRBJ2-1,NA
TGTGCCAGCAGTATGGGACAGGGGAACACTGAAGCTTTCTTT,CASSMGQGNTEAFF,TRBD1,14,TRBV6-5,TRBJ1-1,NA
TGTGCCAGCAGTGACGGCACTGAAGCTTTCTTT,CASSDGTEAFF,NA,11,TRBV25-1,TRBJ1-1,NA
TGTGCCAGCAGGGACGGGGTGAACACTGAAGCTTTCTTT,CASRDGVNTEAFF,NA,13,TRBV25-1,TRBJ1-1,NA
TGTGCCAGCAGCTGGACAGGGCCCGGCTATGGCTACACCTTC,CASSWTGPGYGYTF,TRBD1,14,TRBV5-4,TRBJ1-2,few
TGTGCCAGTAGTATAGGGGCCAGGGGTGTCACAGATACGCAGTATTTT,CASSIGARGVTDTQYF,NA,16,TRBV19,TRBJ2-3,NA
TGTGCCACCAGCAGAGATGGAGACAGCTTTAACATTCAGTACTTC,CATSRDGDSFNIQYF,NA,15,TRBV15,TRBJ2-4,NA
TGTGCCAGCGCGATAGCGGGAGGAGGAGACCCCTACGAGCAGTACTTC,CASAIAGGGDPYEQYF,TRBD2,16,TRBV7-3,TRBJ2-7,NA
TGTGCCAGCAGCCCCCTCGGGGGAGACCCCACAGATACGCAGTATTTT,CASSPLGGDPTDTQYF,NA,16,TRBV9,TRBJ2-3,many
TGTGCCAGCAGCCAAGTGGGCTACGAGCAGTACTTC,CASSQVGYEQYF,NA,12,TRBV11-2,TRBJ2-7,NA
TGTGCCAGCAGCGAACGGGGACTAGCGGGGGCCGGGGAGCTGTTTTTT,CASSERGLAGAGELFF,TRBD2,16,TRBV6-4,TRBJ2-2,NA
TGTGCCAGCAGCTTATCCGTCCGGGGGGGCTCCTATAATTCACCCCTCCACTTT,CASSLSVRGGSYNSPLHF,NA,18,TRBV7-6,TRBJ1-6,few
TGTGCCAGCAGTTCGCCACAGGGGCCAACGAACACCGGGGAGCTGTTTTTT,CASSSPQGPTNTGELFF,TRBD1,17,TRBV28,TRBJ2-2,NA
TGCGCCAGCAGCCAAGATCCGGCAGGGGGCCTATCACCCCTCCACTTT,CASSQDPAGGLSPLHF,TRBD1,16,TRBV4-1,TRBJ1-6,NA
TGTGCCTGGAAGTCGGGGGTGAACTATGGCTACACCTTC,CAWKSGVNYGYTF,NA,13,TRBV30,TRBJ1-2,NA
TGTGCCAGCAGCTTAGGCGTCAGGGGGCGCATGGGCTACACCTTC,CASSLGVRGRMGYTF,TRBD1,15,TRBV7-2,TRBJ1-2,NA
TGCGCCAGCAGCCAAATTATGGGGACTAGCGGGAGGGAGACCCAGTACTTC,CASSQIMGTSGRETQYF,TRBD2,17,TRBV4-1,TRBJ2-5,NA
TGTGCCAGCAGCAGACCCGGGACAGGGCCCTACAATGAGCAGTTCTTC,CASSRPGTGPYNEQFF,TRBD1,16,TRBV9,TRBJ2-1,NA
TGTGCCAGCAGCACCTCGGGCGGAATCACAGATACGCAGTATTTT,CASSTSGGITDTQYF,NA,15,TRBV7-2,TRBJ2-3,NA
TGTGCCAGCAGCCGAACGGGCGGGGAAAGCTCCTACAATGAGCAGTTCTTC,CASSRTGGESSYNEQFF,NA,17,TRBV27,TRBJ2-1,NA
TGTGCCTGGAGTGTGTTGGGGCAAGAGACCCAGTACTTC,CAWSVLGQETQYF,NA,13,TRBV30,TRBJ2-5,medium-sized
TGTGCCAGCAGCCTACTAAAGCCTTACACAGATACGCAGTATTTT,CASSLLKPYTDTQYF,NA,15,TRBV6-1,TRBJ2-3,NA
TGTGCCGTACTTAAGGGTGGCACAAGTGCGCAGTATTTT,CAVLKGGTSAQYF,NA,13,TRBV6-5,TRBJ2-3,NA
TGTGCCAGCCGGACAGGGCAAAATCAGCCCCAGCATTTT,CASRTGQNQPQHF,TRBD1,13,TRBV6-5,TRBJ1-5,NA
TGCGCCAGCAGCCTGGACTTGATTAGCAGCACCGGGGAGCTGTTTTTT,CASSLDLISSTGELFF,NA,16,TRBV5-1,TRBJ2-2,NA
TGTGCCACACACGACTGGGGCTATGGCTACACCTTC,CATHDWGYGYTF,NA,12,TRBV28,TRBJ1-2,NA
TGTGCCAGCAGCTTAGTTACGGGCTGGCTGAATGAGCAGTTCTTC,CASSLVTGWLNEQFF,NA,15,TRBV7-9,TRBJ2-1,NA
TGTGCCAGCACTCCCCTGGGGAGTAATTCACCCCTCCACTTT,CASTPLGSNSPLHF,NA,14,TRBV6-5,TRBJ1-6,NA
TGTGCTAGTGGCACGGGGGTGGGCACTGAAGCTTTCTTT,CASGTGVGTEAFF,NA,13,TRBV12-5,TRBJ1-1,NA
TGTGCCAGCAGTTACGGGGCAGGGGTCCCCTACGAGCAGTACTTC,CASSYGAGVPYEQYF,NA,15,TRBV6-5,TRBJ2-7,NA
TGTGCCAGCAGCTTATACAGGGGAGAGGTCGCAGATACGCAGTATTTT,CASSLYRGEVADTQYF,TRBD1,16,TRBV7-8,TRBJ2-3,NA
TGTGCCAGCAGTGCAAACCCCAGGGGAGACACTGAAGCTTTCTTT,CASSANPRGDTEAFF,NA,15,TRBV6-1,TRBJ1-1,NA
TGTGCCAGTACCGGTCGACAGGGCAGTGAGGATACGCAGTATTTT,CASTGRQGSEDTQYF,TRBD1,15,TRBV19,TRBJ2-3,NA
TGTGCCAGCAGCGTCATGGCTACCAAAGGGGAGACCCAGTACTTC,CASSVMATKGETQYF,NA,15,TRBV7-6,TRBJ2-5,NA
TGTGCCAGCAGTCTGACCCTAGCCAAAAACATTCAGTACTTC,CASSLTLAKNIQYF,NA,14,TRBV6-1,TRBJ2-4,once
TGTGCCAGCAGCTTAGTACAGGAGACCCAGTACTTC,CASSLVQETQYF,NA,12,TRBV11-2,TRBJ2-5,NA
TGTGCCAGCAGCGTAAACAGCCACTCCTACGAGCAGTACTTC,CASSVNSHSYEQYF,NA,14,TRBV9,TRBJ2-7,NA
TGTGCCAGCAGTCGACTAGGAGGCACAGATACGCAGTATTTT,CASSRLGGTDTQYF,NA,14,TRBV27,TRBJ2-3,NA
TGTGCCAGCAGCTTGATGGGACAACCCGAAGCTTTCTTT,CASSLMGQPEAFF,NA,13,TRBV5-4,TRBJ1-1,few
TGTGCCACCAGCAGAGAGAGGACAGGGCCCCTCCTTGTCCAAAACATTCAGTACTTC,CATSRERTGPLLVQNIQYF,TRBD1,19,TRBV15,TRBJ2-4,NA
TGTGCCAGCAGCGACCGGGACAGGGATCAGCCCCAGCATTTT,CASSDRDRDQPQHF,TRBD1,14,TRBV9,TRBJ1-5,NA
TGTGCCAGCTCCAGGGGGACCGGGAGCACTGAAGCTTTCTTT,CASSRGTGSTEAFF,TRBD1,14,TRBV2,TRBJ1-1,NA
TGTGCCAGCAGCTTGGTAGGGGCTAGCACAGATACGCAGTATTTT,CASSLVGASTDTQYF,NA,15,TRBV5-8,TRBJ2-3,once
TGCGCCAGCAGCCAAGAACCAGGACAGGGATATCAGCCCCAGCATTTT,CASSQEPGQGYQPQHF,TRBD1,16,TRBV4-1,TRBJ1-5,NA
TGTGCCAGCAGTCTAGACCTAGGGGAAGATCAGCCCCAGCATTTT,CASSLDLGEDQPQHF,NA,15,TRBV27,TRBJ1-5,NA
TGTGCCAGCAGCGTAGAGGGACAGGGGGCCTACGAGCAGTACTTC,CASSVEGQGAYEQYF,TRBD1,15,TRBV9,TRBJ2-7,NA
TGTGCCAGCAGCAGAGGGGACTGGGGCCTCTATGGCTACACCTTC,CASSRGDWGLYGYTF,NA,15,TRBV7-9,TRBJ1-2,NA
TGTGCCAGCAGCCCAATAGCGGGGGGATACAATGAGCAGTTCTTC,CASSPIAGGYNEQFF,TRBD2,15,TRBV13,TRBJ2-1,NA
TGTGCCAGCAGTTTTTCCTCGGATAGGACCCAGTACTTC,CASSFSSDRTQYF,NA,13,TRBV27,TRBJ2-5,NA
TGTGCCAGCAGCGTAGCCCCCTCTTTAAGTAATGAAAAACTGTTTTTT,CASSVAPSLSNEKLFF,NA,16,TRBV9,TRBJ1-4,NA
TGTGCCAGCAGCTTGTTTGGGACTAGCGGGGCCAAAAACATTCAGTACTTC,CASSLFGTSGAKNIQYF,TRBD2,17,TRBV5-6,TRBJ2-4,NA
TGTGCCAGCAGCTTCCAGGGTATATCTGGGGCCAACGTCCTGACTTTC,CASSFQGISGANVLTF,NA,16,TRBV5-6,TRBJ2-6,NA